The next 25 T cell receptor beta chains were all read from a single sample in a study of Graves' ophthalmopathy and Graves' hyperthyroidism. RNA transcripts provided the template for amplifying TCR beta CDR3 regions. Second-round multiplex PCR came after first-round RT-PCR with HTBI primers. In TCRdb, the multiplex PCR reads were re-called with MiXCR into one record per CDR3 protein. This sample has around 1,200,000 distinct CDR3 sequences, with 35% to 40% found just once. Material: peripheral blood or thyroid tissue (not recorded which). The receptors stem from an adult man with Graves' hyperthyroidism.

In the case of this clonotype: One end of the junction does not line up with germline, which may come from a read error. The chain couples TRBV11-1 to TRBJ1-4; possibly TRBD1 for D (5 bases). This CDR3 has 12 amino acids. The germline V gene has CDR1 SGHAT and CDR2 FQDESV (reference sequence). CDR3 DNA sequence: TGTGTCAGCAGCTCCGGGGGGGAAAAACTGTTTTTT. Amino acid sequence: CVSSSGGEKLFF.

This clonotype has a count of ten or more. The chain has TRBV19 and TRBJ2-5, with 16 bases aligning to TRBD2. V shed 5 bases, J shed 6 bases, and the junction held 9 bases outside the gene matches. Germline CDR1 is LNHDA and CDR2 is SQIVND (reference sequence). The CDR3 has 17 amino acids. CDR3 protein: CASSSGTSGRATKTQYF. The CDR3 DNA follows: TGTGCCAGTAGTTCGGGGACTAGCGGGAGGGCGACGAAGACCCAGTACTTC.

This sequence joins TRBV5-5 and TRBJ1-1; TRBD1 might be the D (6 bases). Germline lookup yields CDR1 SGHKS and CDR2 YYEKEE (reference sequence). There are 15 residues in the CDR3. V lost 4 bases, J lost 0 bases, and 13 bases lay in between. The CDR3, as DNA: TGTGCCAGCAGCGTACAGGGTCAGATGAACACTGAAGCTTTCTTT. It codes for CASSVQGQMNTEAFF.

The sample holds many counts of this clonotype. The chain employs TRBV5-1 and TRBJ1-5, with D perhaps TRBD1 (6 bases). This CDR3 is built from 13 residues. From germline, CDR1 is SGHRS and CDR2 YFSETQ. Trimming cost V 7 bases and J 4 bases, with 12 bases left between them. The CDR3 is CASQGQPNQPQHF. The CDR3, as DNA: TGCGCCAGCCAAGGACAGCCTAATCAGCCCCAGCATTTT.

The sample holds many counts of this clonotype. This chain links TRBV10-3 with TRBJ1-2; D unclear. This CDR3 region has 15 residues. The V gene lost 0 bases and the J gene lost 7 bases, with 15 bases spanning the gap. CDR1 ENHRY and CDR2 SYGVKD come from the germline V gene. CDR3 sequence: CAISESLPPQSGYTF. CDR3 sequence (DNA): TGTGCCATCAGTGAGTCCCTACCCCCACAGAGTGGCTACACCTTC.

The chain has TRBV20-1 and TRBJ2-5; 9 bases agree with TRBD1. Germline-derived CDR1 and CDR2 are DFQATT and SNEGSKA (reference sequence). The CDR3 is 16 residues long. The junction had 9 bases not matched to a gene; V was cut back by 4 bases and J by 0 bases. The CDR3 nucleotides read TGCAGTGCTACGGGGGTACGGGACAGGGACCAAGAGACCCAGTACTTC. Translated, it gives CSATGVRDRDQETQYF.

The chain has TRBV5-8 and TRBJ2-5; D call uncertain. Trimming removed 0 bases at V and 1 base at J, with 13 bases between. The CDR3 contains 16 residues. Germline loops: CDR1 SGHTS, CDR2 YDEGEE. The CDR3 DNA reads TGTGCCAGCAGCTTGGGGGGATGGGCGATCCAAGAGACCCAGTACTTC. It is translated as CASSLGGWAIQETQYF.

This clonotype has ten or more counts. V usage is TRBV4-2 and J usage is TRBJ2-7, with D perhaps matching TRBD2 (6 bases). Trimming took off 0 bases at V and 0 bases at J, with 12 bases between the two ends. CDR3 length equals 16 residues. Germline values: CDR1 LGHNA, CDR2 YNFKEQ. The CDR3 sequence: CASSQDGGSASYEQYF. As DNA, the CDR3 is TGTGCCAGCAGCCAAGATGGAGGGAGTGCCTCCTACGAGCAGTACTTC.

The chain links TRBV29-1 to TRBJ2-5; D gene ambiguous. CDR1 and CDR2 from the germline V gene are SQVTM and ANQGSEA. V lost 2 bases, J lost 5 bases, and 9 bases lay in between. The CDR3 is 12 amino acids. The CDR3 region is CSVEPESETQYF. CDR3 bases: TGCAGCGTTGAACCGGAGTCGGAGACCCAGTACTTC. Full variable domain (rest looked up from reference TRBV29-1 and TRBJ2-5): SAVISQKPSRDICQRGTSLTIQCQVDSQVTMMFWYRQQPGQSLTLIATANQGSEATYESGFVIDKFPISRPNLTFSTLTVSNMSPEDSSIYLCSVEPESETQYFGPGTRLLVL.

This clonotype was observed at least ten times. The chain employs TRBV12-3 or TRBV12-4 and TRBJ1-6; no firm D call. This CDR3 has 11 residues. Trimming shortened V by 8 bases and J by 14 bases, and 13 bases separated the two germline ends. CDR3: CASGLFWSLHF. For the CDR3, the DNA is TGTGCCAGCGGCCTTTTTTGGTCCCTCCACTTT.

The table lists this clonotype with many counts. V usage is TRBV7-9 and J usage is TRBJ1-1; D ambiguous. Germline V gene sequence: CDR1 SEHNR, CDR2 FQNEAQ (reference sequence). V lost 2 bases, J lost 7 bases, and 5 bases lay in between. This CDR3 has 11 amino acids. The CDR3 loop is CASSLTFEAFF. Here the CDR3 DNA reads TGTGCCAGCAGCTTAACATTTGAAGCTTTCTTT.

This clonotype was detected ten times or more. The chain links TRBV5-1 to TRBJ2-5, with 13 positions matching TRBD2. CDR1 is SGHRS, CDR2 YFSETQ, per germline. V lost 4 bases and J lost 5; bases outside the gene matches: 5. The CDR3 spans 15 residues. The DNA of the CDR3 is TGCGCCAGCAGCACCGGACTAGCGGGGGTGGAGACCCAGTACTTC. It codes for CASSTGLAGVETQYF.

Comment on this clonotype: The junction and the germline gene differ at one end; a read error may be behind it. J is TRBJ2-7 and V is TRBV10-3, with D perhaps TRBD1 or TRBD2 (5 bases each). Germline CDR1 and CDR2: ENHRY and SYGVKD. The CDR3 is made up of 14 amino acids. The CDR3 is CASSRDGESYEQYF. The CDR3 DNA is TGTGCCAGCAGTCGGGACGGAGAATCCTACGAGCAGTACTTC.

Comment on this clonotype: A much larger clone lies one base from this, so it may be a read error. The gene calls are TRBV14 and TRBJ1-1, with TRBD1 matching 7 bases. Losses at the gene ends were 2 bases for V and 11 bases for J; bases not matched to a gene: 11. The length of the CDR3 is 14 residues. The germline V gene encodes CDR1 SGHDN and CDR2 FVKESK. As DNA, the CDR3 is TGTGCCAGCAGCCAACTACAGGGGCTCCTTGCTGCTTTCTTT. Its protein is CASSQLQGLLAAFF. The full variable domain, with the rest looked up from reference TRBV14 and TRBJ1-1, is EAGVTQFPSHSVIEKGQTVTLRCDPISGHDNLYWYRRVMGKEIKFLLHFVKESKQDESGMPNNRFLAERTGGTYSTLKVQPAELEDSGVYFCASSQLQGLLAAFFGQGTRLTVV.

This clonotype has a handful of counts. The DNA of the CDR3 is TGTGCCAGCAGGATGGGTCAAAACGGTTCACCCCTCCACTTT. Translation: CASRMGQNGSPLHF. The chain is built from TRBV27 and TRBJ1-6, with D hard to call. Germline values: CDR1 MNHEY, CDR2 SMNVEV (reference sequence). Trimming took 6 bases from V and 9 from J, leaving 15 bases between them. CDR3 size: 14 residues.

The CDR3 coding sequence is TGTGCCAGCAGCTTAGAAGAGGGGGGTTCTAACTATGGCTACACCTTC. This translates into CASSLEEGGSNYGYTF. This chain joins TRBV7-9 and TRBJ1-2, with D perhaps TRBD1 (6 bases). From germline, CDR1 is SEHNR and CDR2 FQNEAQ (reference sequence). Trimming cost V 1 base and J 0 bases, with 12 bases left between them. This CDR3 is built from 16 residues.

This clonotype was observed a handful of times. V gene TRBV24-1 combines with J gene TRBJ2-2, with D unresolved. This CDR3 region has 13 residues. Trimming left V 5 bases short and J 4 bases short, with 7 bases between. Germline V lookup: CDR1 KGHDR, CDR2 SFDVKD. The CDR3 sequence: CATSASFTGELFF. CDR3 in DNA: TGTGCCACCAGTGCCTCGTTCACCGGGGAGCTGTTTTTT.

The rearrangement joins TRBV28 to TRBJ2-5, with a tentative D call TRBD1 (6 bases). The CDR3 extends over 16 amino acids. Germline-derived CDR1 and CDR2 are MDHEN and SYDVKM. The V end was cut by 8 bases, the J end by 3 bases, with 22 bases between. DNA of the CDR3: TGTGCCAGCTCCGGAATACCTAGGACAGCTAAAGAGACCCAGTACTTC. Residues: CASSGIPRTAKETQYF.

This clonotype was counted ten times or more. This chain joins TRBV13 and TRBJ1-2; TRBD1 is a possible D gene (6 bases). V gave up 2 bases and J gave up 4 bases, with 11 bases separating them. This CDR3 contains 14 residues. The V gene's germline CDR1 is PRHDT and CDR2 FYEKMQ (reference sequence). The CDR3 protein is CASSLLGGGYGYTF. The DNA of the CDR3 is TGTGCCAGCAGCTTATTGGGGGGCGGCTATGGCTACACCTTC.

The V call is TRBV7-9, the J call TRBJ2-5; D may match TRBD1 or TRBD2 (5 bases each). Germline CDR1 is SEHNR and CDR2 is FQNEAQ (reference sequence). The CDR3 has 10 amino acids. V lost 4 bases and J 12 bases, leaving 9 bases between the germline ends. The DNA for the CDR3 is TGTGCCAGCAGCTCCGGGACGGAGTACTTC. Residues: CASSSGTEYF.

This clonotype was counted only a few times. The chain has TRBV7-9 and TRBJ2-3, with 9 bases identical to TRBD2. The CDR3 is made up of 15 amino acids. After removal of 0 bases from V and 6 bases from J, the junction contained 4 bases not matched to a gene. Germline-derived CDR1 and CDR2 are SEHNR and FQNEAQ (reference sequence). The CDR3 nucleotides are TGTGCCAGCAGCTTAGCTAGCGGGAGCCAGGATACGCAGTATTTT. This gives the protein CASSLASGSQDTQYF.

This clonotype came up a few times. The CDR3 DNA is TGCAGTGCTAGAGATCCGTCGCGAGACAGCATCCTCTACGAGCAGTACTTC. This codes for CSARDPSRDSILYEQYF. V gene TRBV20-1 combines with J gene TRBJ2-7, with D tentatively TRBD1 (5 bases). Germline CDR1 DFQATT, CDR2 SNEGSKA (reference sequence). V lost 0 bases to trimming and J lost 3 bases, with 21 bases between them. CDR3 size: 17 residues.

This clonotype was seen a few times. The chain has TRBV27 and TRBJ1-2; D is uncertain. Trimming removed 3 bases at V and 8 bases at J, with 13 bases between. Germline values: CDR1 MNHEY, CDR2 SMNVEV (reference sequence). The CDR3 length is 13 residues. CDR3: CASSFSVLEGYTF. DNA for the CDR3: TGTGCCAGCAGTTTTTCGGTGTTGGAAGGCTACACCTTC.

This clonotype was counted at least ten times. J is TRBJ1-2 and V is TRBV6-6; a weak D match, TRBD1 (6 bases). Between the trimmed V and J ends, which lost 0 bases and 4 bases, there was a span of 12 bases. Germline V gene lookup returns CDR1 MNHNY and CDR2 SVGAGI (reference sequence). This CDR3 spans 15 amino acids. The DNA of the CDR3 is TGTGCCAGCAGTTACTCGAATCCAGGGGCCTATGGCTACACCTTC. Translated: CASSYSNPGAYGYTF.

Comment on this clonotype: The junction does not match germline at one end; this may be a read error. The chain combines TRBV15 with TRBJ2-7, with 9 bases fitting TRBD1. Germline assignment: CDR1 LNHNV and CDR2 YYDKDF (reference sequence). The CDR3 spans 14 residues. The CDR3 spells CASSRLQGAAEQYF. CDR3 DNA sequence: TGTGCCAGCAGCCGCCTACAGGGGGCGGCCGAGCAGTACTTC. Full variable domain (missing parts from reference TRBV15 and TRBJ2-7): DAMVIQNPRYQVTQFGKPVTLSCSQTLNHNVMYWYQQKSSQAPKLLFHYYDKDFNNEADTPDNFQSRRPNTSFCFLDIRSPGLGDTAMYLCASSRLQGAAEQYFGPGTRLTVT.